This TCR beta chain was sequenced for a study of T-cell reconstitution after alpha-beta-depleted transplantation in children. There are a few counts of this clonotype. As it was prepared, the TCRbeta library received unique molecular identifiers. Using its own MiXCR run on the PCR reads, TCRdb lists one record per CDR3 protein. The table lists approximately 240,000 distinct CDR3 sequences, 8.5% to 10% of them singletons. The ends were cut back, 0 bases at V and 7 bases at J, with 10 bases in the middle. The CDR3 sequence is 13 residues long. Germline-derived CDR1 and CDR2 are SQVTM and ANQGSEA. This TCR was sampled from a human donor who donated a stem cell graft to a child with acute lymphoblastic leukemia. The chain carries TRBV29-1 and TRBJ1-5, with D unresolved. The input for sequencing was PBMCs from the stem cell graft donor, taken from the stem cell graft. CDR3 sequence: CSVEEARSQPQHF. The CDR3 nucleotides read TGCAGCGTTGAAGAGGCCAGGAGCCAGCCCCAGCATTTT.